Each of the 12 T cell receptor beta chains below was sequenced from the same sample in a study of blood T cell repertoires in COVID-19. Assay: immunoSEQ multiplex PCR; the TCRdb copy retains only in-frame clones and omits some. The data show roughly 68,000 clones, 75% to 90% seen once. The sequenced material came from peripheral blood. The source of these receptors is a woman in her forties or fifties with active COVID-19.

This chain uses TRBV7-9 with TRBJ2-5; unclear D gene. CDR1 and CDR2 (germline): SEHNR, FQNEAQ (reference sequence). CDR3 length: 14 amino acids. Between the trimmed V and J ends, which lost 3 bases and 7 bases, there was a span of 15 bases. CDR3 region: CASSFDRSAGTQYF. The CDR3 DNA follows: TGTGCCAGCAGCTTTGACCGATCAGCAGGGACCCAGTACTTC.

The CDR3 protein is CASSTPSRAYTGELFF. The CDR3 DNA sequence: TGTGCCAGCAGCACCCCCTCAAGAGCGTACACCGGGGAGCTGTTTTTT. This chain links TRBV7-6 with TRBJ2-2; D unclear. This CDR3 spans 16 amino acids. V dropped 5 bases and J dropped 3 bases, with 16 bases sitting between them. Germline values: CDR1 SGHVS, CDR2 FNYEAQ.

The J gene is TRBJ2-7, the V gene TRBV6-5, with D tentatively TRBD1 (6 bases). Trimming pared 5 bases from V and 3 bases from J, leaving 17 bases between. The CDR3 covers 15 residues. Germline V gene lookup returns CDR1 MNHEY and CDR2 SVGAGI. The CDR3 reads CASSQRTEVNYEQYF. CDR3 DNA sequence: TGTGCCAGCAGTCAGCGGACAGAAGTCAACTACGAGCAGTACTTC.

The J gene is TRBJ2-5, the V gene TRBV4-1, with 7 bases that match TRBD2. Germline trimming cut 0 bases from V and 5 bases from J; bases unmatched to any gene: 3. There are 14 residues in the CDR3. Germline V gives CDR1 MGHRA, CDR2 YSYEKL. The CDR3 nucleotides read TGCGCCAGCAGCCAAGATGGGCGGGGGGAGACCCAGTACTTC. It codes for CASSQDGRGETQYF.

This clone was observed once. The chain joins TRBV27 to TRBJ1-5; 7 bases align to TRBD1. CDR1 MNHEY and CDR2 SMNVEV come from the germline V gene (reference sequence). The V gene end was trimmed by 8 bases and the J gene end by 4 bases; junction bases not matched to a gene: 5. This CDR3 has 13 residues. The CDR3 region has the DNA TGTGCCAGCTTGGGACAGCCGAATCAGCCCCAGCATTTT. Translating it yields CASLGQPNQPQHF.

The gene calls are TRBV18 and TRBJ1-6, with D perhaps TRBD1 (6 bases). Germline CDR1 is KGHSH and CDR2 is LQKENI. V was cut by 8 bases and J by 7 bases, with 12 bases left in between. This CDR3 is 13 amino acids long. DNA of the CDR3: TGTGCCAGCCACAGGGAGAGGAATTCACCCCTCCACTTT. Residues: CASHRERNSPLHF.

The chain links TRBV3-1 (or the pseudogene TRBV3-2) to TRBJ1-1; D gene uncertain. CDR1 is LGHDT and CDR2 is YNNKEL in the germline V gene (reference sequence). This CDR3 has 13 amino acids. V shed 4 bases and J shed 1 base, with 7 bases lying between them. The CDR3 DNA sequence: TGTGCCAGCAGCCTGGGAGGGAACACTGAAGCTTTCTTT. It specifies CASSLGGNTEAFF.

The sample holds one count of this clone. This sequence joins TRBV7-8 and TRBJ2-2; TRBD2 aligns across 7 bases. The CDR3 loop spans 15 amino acids. Germline V gene data show CDR1 as SGHVS and CDR2 as FQNEAQ. The V segment lost 5 bases and the J segment 1 base; nucleotides outside the gene matches: 4. Here the CDR3 reads CASSRGDGNTGELFF. The DNA of the CDR3 is TGTGCCAGCAGCCGGGGGGACGGGAACACCGGGGAGCTGTTTTTT. The whole variable domain, filled in from reference TRBV7-8 and TRBJ2-2, reads GAGVSQSPRYKVAKRGQDVALRCDPISGHVSLFWYQQALGQGPEFLTYFQNEAQLDKSGLPSDRFFAERPEGSVSTLKIQRTQQEDSAVYLCASSRGDGNTGELFFGEGSRLTVL.

This clone was detected ten times or more. The chain couples TRBV6-6 to TRBJ1-2, with TRBD1 as a possible D gene (6 bases). Germline values: CDR1 MNHNY, CDR2 SVGAGI (reference sequence). V was shortened by 7 bases and J by 4 bases, with 22 bases between the two germline ends. The CDR3 length is 16 residues. This CDR3 is CASTFGRGARGYGYTF. In DNA form, the CDR3 reads TGTGCCAGCACTTTCGGGCGGGGGGCACGGGGCTATGGCTACACCTTC.

This rearrangement joins TRBV19 to TRBJ2-3; 8 bases fit TRBD1. The junction had 9 bases not matched to a gene; V was cut back by 5 bases and J by 11 bases. The CDR3 has 13 amino acids. Germline CDR1 is LNHDA and CDR2 is SQIVND (reference sequence). CDR3 nucleotide sequence: TGTGCCAGTAGTCCAACGACAGGGGTAGGGCAGTATTTT. This sequence encodes CASSPTTGVGQYF.

The rearrangement uses TRBV12-3 or TRBV12-4 and TRBJ2-4; no definite D call. V shed 2 bases and J shed 11 bases, with 13 bases lying between them. The CDR3 contains 13 residues. DNA of the CDR3: TGTGCCAGCAGTTTAAATGTGGGCTCCTTTCAGTACTTC. Residues: CASSLNVGSFQYF.

The chain links TRBV21-1 to TRBJ1-2; the table's D call of TRBD1 was not tested on the DNA. TRBV21-1 is deemed a pseudogene. The CDR3 is made up of 20 amino acids. The CDR3 bases are TGTGCCAGCAGCAAAGAGAGGCGTTCGACCGGGACAGAGCTTAACTATGGCTACACCTTC. Protein: CASSKERRSTGTELNYGYTF.